This T cell receptor (beta chain) stems from a study of graft-versus-host responses after intestinal transplantation. Graft-derived tissue was subjected to processing to liberate intraepithelial and lamina propria lymphocytes. Germline V gives CDR1 SEHNR, CDR2 FQNEAQ (reference sequence). There are 14 residues in the CDR3. J lost 8 bases, V lost 0 bases, and 3 bases had no gene match. Worth noting for this clone: What it binds is unknown.

Study results and caveats: Where graft-donor T cell macrochimerism was present, patients had high graft-versus-host to host-versus-graft clonal ratios in allografts.

Assay: immunoSEQ multiplex PCR; the TCRdb copy retains only in-frame clones and omits some. This sample has fewer than 9,500 clones, with roughly 70% found just once. The TCR originated in a human patient who received an intestinal transplant, so some T cells may come from the graft donor. The chain joins TRBV7-9 to TRBJ2-1; 8 bases fit TRBD2. Sequences were derived from ileum tissue, sampled 494 days after intestinal transplant. CDR3 bases: TGTGCCAGCAGCTTAGCCGGGGGGGGCGATGAGCAGTTCTTC. This sequence encodes CASSLAGGGDEQFF.